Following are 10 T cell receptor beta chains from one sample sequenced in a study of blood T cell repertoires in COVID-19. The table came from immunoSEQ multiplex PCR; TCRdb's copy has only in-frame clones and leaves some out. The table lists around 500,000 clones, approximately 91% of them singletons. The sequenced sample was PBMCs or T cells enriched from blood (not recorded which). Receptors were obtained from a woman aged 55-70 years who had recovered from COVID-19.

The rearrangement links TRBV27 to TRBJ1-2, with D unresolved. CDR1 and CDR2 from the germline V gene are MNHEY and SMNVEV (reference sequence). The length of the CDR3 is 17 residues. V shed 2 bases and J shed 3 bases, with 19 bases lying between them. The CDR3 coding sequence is TGTGCCAGCAGTTTAAAAGGTCCGGGGTACTTGGACTATGGCTACACCTTC. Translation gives CASSLKGPGYLDYGYTF.

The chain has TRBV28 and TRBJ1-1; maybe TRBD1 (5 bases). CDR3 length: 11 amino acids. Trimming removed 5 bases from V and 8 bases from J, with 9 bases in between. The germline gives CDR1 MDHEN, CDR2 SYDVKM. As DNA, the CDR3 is TGTGCCAGCAGTCCCTACAGGGAAGCTTTCTTT. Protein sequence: CASSPYREAFF.

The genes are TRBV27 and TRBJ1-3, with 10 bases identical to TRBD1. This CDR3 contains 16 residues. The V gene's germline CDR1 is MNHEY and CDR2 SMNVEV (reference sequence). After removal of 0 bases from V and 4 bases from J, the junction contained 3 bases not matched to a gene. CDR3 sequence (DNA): TGTGCCAGCAGTTTATCGGGGACAGGGGCCGGAAACACCATATATTTT. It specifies CASSLSGTGAGNTIYF.

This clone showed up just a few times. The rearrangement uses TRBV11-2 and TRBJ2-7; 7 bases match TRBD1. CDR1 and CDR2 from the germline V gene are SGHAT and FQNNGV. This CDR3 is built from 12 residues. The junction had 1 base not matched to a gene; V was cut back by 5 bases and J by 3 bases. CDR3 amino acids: CASSRQGYEQYF. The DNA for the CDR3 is TGTGCCAGCAGCCGACAGGGCTACGAGCAGTACTTC.

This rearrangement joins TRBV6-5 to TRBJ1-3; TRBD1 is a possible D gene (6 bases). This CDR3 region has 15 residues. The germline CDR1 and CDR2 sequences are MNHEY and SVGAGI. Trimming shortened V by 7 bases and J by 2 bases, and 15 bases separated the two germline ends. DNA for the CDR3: TGTGCCAGCATCCTGGGGAGACAGGCTGGAAACACCATATATTTT. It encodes CASILGRQAGNTIYF.

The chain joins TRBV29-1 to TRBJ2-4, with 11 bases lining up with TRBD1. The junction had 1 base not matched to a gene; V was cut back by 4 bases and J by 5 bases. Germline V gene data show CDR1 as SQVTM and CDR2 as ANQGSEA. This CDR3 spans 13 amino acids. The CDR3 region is CSVGGQGENIQYF. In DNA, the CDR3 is TGCAGCGTTGGGGGACAGGGGGAAAACATTCAGTACTTC.

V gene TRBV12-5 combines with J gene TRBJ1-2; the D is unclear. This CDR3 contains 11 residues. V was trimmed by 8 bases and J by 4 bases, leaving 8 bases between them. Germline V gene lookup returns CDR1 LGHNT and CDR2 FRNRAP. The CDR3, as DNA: TGTGCTAGTTCGCCCGGCTATGGCTACACCTTC. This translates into CASSPGYGYTF. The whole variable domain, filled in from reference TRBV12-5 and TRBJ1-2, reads DARVTQTPRHKVTEMGQEVTMRCQPILGHNTVFWYRQTMMQGLELLAYFRNRAPLDDSGMPKDRFSAEMPDATLATLKIQPSEPRDSAVYFCASSPGYGYTFGSGTRLTVV.

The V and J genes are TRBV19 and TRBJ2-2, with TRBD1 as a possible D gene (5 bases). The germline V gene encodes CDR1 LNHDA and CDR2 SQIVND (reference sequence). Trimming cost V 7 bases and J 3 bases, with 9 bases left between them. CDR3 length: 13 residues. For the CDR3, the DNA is TGTGCCAGTAAGGACACCTACACCGGGGAGCTGTTTTTT. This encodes CASKDTYTGELFF.

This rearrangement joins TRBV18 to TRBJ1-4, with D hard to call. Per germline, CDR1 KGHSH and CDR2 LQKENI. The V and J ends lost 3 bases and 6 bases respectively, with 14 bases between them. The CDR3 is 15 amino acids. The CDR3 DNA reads TGTGCCAGCTCACCTTCGGCCAGAGCGGATGAAAAACTGTTTTTT. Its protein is CASSPSARADEKLFF.

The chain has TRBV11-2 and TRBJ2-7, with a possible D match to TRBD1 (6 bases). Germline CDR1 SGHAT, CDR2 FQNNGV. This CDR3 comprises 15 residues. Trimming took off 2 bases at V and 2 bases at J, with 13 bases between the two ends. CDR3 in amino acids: CASSLSNDRTYEQYV. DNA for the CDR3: TGTGCCAGCAGCTTATCCAACGACAGGACCTACGAGCAGTACGTC.